This T cell receptor beta chain appears in the sequencing data of a study of T cells in Graves' hyperthyroidism and ophthalmopathy. Study background: The blood sample was taken at first diagnosis, before treatment began.

General observations from the study: Among thyroid clonotypes expanded above 0.001, most also appeared in blood. The model made its ophthalmopathy prediction, and onset followed a median roughly six months later.

Amplified TCR beta CDR3 regions derived from RNA transcripts. TCR CDR3 regions were first amplified by RT-PCR with HTBI primers. TCRdb independently ran MiXCR on the multiplex PCR reads; one entry per CDR3 protein. The sample holds some 620,000 distinct CDR3 sequences, 16% seen once. Germline CDR1 is SGHTA and CDR2 is FQGTGA. This CDR3 has 13 amino acids. V lost 2 bases to trimming and J lost 6 bases, with 11 bases between them. This clonotype has at least ten counts. Its cognate antigen is unknown. This TCR was recovered from a woman aged 25 to 39 with Graves' hyperthyroidism. This chain uses TRBV7-3 with TRBJ2-7; D unresolved. Sequencing was carried out using blood. The chain's CDR3 is CASSLSLQSEQYF. For the CDR3, the DNA is TGTGCCAGCAGCTTATCCTTGCAGAGCGAGCAGTACTTC.